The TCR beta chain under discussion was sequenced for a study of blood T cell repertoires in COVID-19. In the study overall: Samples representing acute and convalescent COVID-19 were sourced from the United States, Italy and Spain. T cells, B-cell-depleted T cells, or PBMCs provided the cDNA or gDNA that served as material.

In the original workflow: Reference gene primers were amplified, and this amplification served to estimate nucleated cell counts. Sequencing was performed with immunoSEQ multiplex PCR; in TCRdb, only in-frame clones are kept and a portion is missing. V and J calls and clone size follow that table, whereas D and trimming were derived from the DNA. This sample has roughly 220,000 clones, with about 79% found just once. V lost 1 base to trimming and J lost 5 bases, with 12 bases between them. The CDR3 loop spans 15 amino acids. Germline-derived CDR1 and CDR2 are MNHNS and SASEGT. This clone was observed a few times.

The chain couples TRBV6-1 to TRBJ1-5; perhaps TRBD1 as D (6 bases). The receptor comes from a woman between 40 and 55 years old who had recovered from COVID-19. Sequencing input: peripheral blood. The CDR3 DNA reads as TGTGCCAGCAGTGAAGTGGGGGGGGCCCATCAGCCCCAGCATTTT. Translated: CASSEVGGAHQPQHF.